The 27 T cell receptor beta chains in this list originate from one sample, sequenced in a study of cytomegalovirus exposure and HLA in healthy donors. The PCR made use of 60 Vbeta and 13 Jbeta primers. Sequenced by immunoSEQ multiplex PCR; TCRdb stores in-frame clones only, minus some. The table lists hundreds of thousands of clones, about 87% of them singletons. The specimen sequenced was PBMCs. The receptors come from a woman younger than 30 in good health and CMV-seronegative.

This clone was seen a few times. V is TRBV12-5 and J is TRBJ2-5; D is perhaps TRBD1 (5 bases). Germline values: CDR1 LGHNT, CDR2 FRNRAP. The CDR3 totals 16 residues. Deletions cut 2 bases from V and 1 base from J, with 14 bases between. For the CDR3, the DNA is TGTGCTAGTGGTTTGAGCAGGGTTGGTCCCCAAGAGACCCAGTACTTC. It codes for CASGLSRVGPQETQYF.

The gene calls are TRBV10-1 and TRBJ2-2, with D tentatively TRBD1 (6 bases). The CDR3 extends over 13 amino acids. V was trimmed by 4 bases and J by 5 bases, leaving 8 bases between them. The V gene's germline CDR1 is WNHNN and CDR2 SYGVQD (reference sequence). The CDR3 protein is CASSGQVTGELFF. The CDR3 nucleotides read TGCGCCAGCAGTGGACAGGTTACCGGGGAGCTGTTTTTT.

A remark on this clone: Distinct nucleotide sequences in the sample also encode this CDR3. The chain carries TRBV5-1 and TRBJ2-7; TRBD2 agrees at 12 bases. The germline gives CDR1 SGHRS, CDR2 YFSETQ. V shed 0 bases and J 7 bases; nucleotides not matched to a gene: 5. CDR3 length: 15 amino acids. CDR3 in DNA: TGCGCCAGCAGCTTGGGTCTAGCGGGGGGGTATGAGCAGTACTTC. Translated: CASSLGLAGGYEQYF. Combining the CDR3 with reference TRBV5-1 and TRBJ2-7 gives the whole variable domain KAGVTQTPRYLIKTRGQQVTLSCSPISGHRSVSWYQQTPGQGLQFLFEYFSETQRNKGNFPGRFSGRQFSNSRSEMNVSTLELGDSALYLCASSLGLAGGYEQYFGPGTRLTVT.

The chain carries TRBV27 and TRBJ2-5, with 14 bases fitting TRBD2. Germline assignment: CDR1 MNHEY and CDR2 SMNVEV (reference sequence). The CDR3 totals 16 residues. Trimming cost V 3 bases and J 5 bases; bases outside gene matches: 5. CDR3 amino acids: CASSFGTSGGLETQYF. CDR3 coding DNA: TGTGCCAGCAGTTTCGGGACTAGCGGGGGTCTGGAGACCCAGTACTTC.

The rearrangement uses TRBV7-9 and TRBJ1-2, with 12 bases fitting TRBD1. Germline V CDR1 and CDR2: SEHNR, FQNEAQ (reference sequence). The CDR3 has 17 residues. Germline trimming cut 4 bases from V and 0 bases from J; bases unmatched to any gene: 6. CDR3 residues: CASSSRGQGAANYGYTF. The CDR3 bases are TGTGCCAGCAGCTCTAGGGGACAGGGGGCCGCTAACTATGGCTACACCTTC.

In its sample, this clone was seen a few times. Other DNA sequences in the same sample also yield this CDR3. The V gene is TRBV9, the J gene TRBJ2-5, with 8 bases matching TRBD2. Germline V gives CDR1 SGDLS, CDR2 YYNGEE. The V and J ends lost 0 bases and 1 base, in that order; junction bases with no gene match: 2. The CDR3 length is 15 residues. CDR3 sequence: CASSVAGGRQETQYF. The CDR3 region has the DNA TGTGCCAGCAGCGTAGCGGGGGGGCGCCAAGAGACCCAGTACTTC.

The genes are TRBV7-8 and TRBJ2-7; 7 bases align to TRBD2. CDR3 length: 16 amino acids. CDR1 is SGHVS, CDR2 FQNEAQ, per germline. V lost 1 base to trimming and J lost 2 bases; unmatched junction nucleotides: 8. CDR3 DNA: TGTGCCAGCAGCTTAGATATAGCGGGCCCCCCCTACGAGCAGTACTTC. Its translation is CASSLDIAGPPYEQYF. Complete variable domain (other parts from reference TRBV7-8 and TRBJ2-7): GAGVSQSPRYKVAKRGQDVALRCDPISGHVSLFWYQQALGQGPEFLTYFQNEAQLDKSGLPSDRFFAERPEGSVSTLKIQRTQQEDSAVYLCASSLDIAGPPYEQYFGPGTRLTVT.

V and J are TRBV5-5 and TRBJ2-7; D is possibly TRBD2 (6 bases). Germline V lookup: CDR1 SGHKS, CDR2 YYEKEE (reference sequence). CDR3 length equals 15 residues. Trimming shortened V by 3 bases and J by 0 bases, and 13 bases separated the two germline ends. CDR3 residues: CASSWRDGSSYEQYF. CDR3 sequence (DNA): TGTGCCAGCAGCTGGAGGGACGGTAGCTCCTACGAGCAGTACTTC.

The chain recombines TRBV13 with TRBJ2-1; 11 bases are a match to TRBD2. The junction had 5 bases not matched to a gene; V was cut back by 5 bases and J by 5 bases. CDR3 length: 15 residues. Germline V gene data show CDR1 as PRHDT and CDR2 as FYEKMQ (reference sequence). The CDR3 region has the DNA TGTGCCAGCAGCCAGGGACTAGCGGCCGACAATGAGCAGTTCTTC. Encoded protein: CASSQGLAADNEQFF.

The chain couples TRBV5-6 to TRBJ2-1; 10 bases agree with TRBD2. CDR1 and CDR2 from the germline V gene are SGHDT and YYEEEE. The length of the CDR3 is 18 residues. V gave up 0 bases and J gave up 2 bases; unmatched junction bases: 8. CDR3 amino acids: CASSLGVLSGGAYNEQFF. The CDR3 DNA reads TGTGCCAGCAGCTTGGGGGTTTTGAGCGGGGGGGCCTACAATGAGCAGTTCTTC.

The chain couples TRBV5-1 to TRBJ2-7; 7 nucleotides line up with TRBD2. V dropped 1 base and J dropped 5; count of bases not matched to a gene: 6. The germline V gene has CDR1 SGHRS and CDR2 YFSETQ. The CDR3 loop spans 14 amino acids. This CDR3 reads CASSLMMGGNEQYF. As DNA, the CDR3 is TGCGCCAGCAGCTTGATGATGGGAGGGAACGAGCAGTACTTC.

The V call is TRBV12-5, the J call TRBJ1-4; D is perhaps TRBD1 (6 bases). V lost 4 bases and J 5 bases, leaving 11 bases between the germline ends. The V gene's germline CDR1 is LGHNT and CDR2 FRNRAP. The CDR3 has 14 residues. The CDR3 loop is CASGSGQKNEKLFF. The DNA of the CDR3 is TGTGCTAGTGGTTCCGGACAGAAGAATGAAAAACTGTTTTTT.

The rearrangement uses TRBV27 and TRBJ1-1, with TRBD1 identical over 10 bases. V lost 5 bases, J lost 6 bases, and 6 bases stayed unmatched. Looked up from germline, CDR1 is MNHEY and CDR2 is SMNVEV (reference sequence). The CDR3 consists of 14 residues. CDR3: CASSPTGGFAEAFF. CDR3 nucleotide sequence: TGTGCCAGCAGTCCGACAGGGGGCTTTGCTGAAGCTTTCTTT.

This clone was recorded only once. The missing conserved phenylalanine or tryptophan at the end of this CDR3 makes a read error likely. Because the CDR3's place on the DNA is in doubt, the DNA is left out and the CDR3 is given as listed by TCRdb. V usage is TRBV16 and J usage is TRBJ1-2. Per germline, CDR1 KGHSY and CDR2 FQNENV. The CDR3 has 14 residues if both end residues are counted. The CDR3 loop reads CASSQSGSGLHLLI.

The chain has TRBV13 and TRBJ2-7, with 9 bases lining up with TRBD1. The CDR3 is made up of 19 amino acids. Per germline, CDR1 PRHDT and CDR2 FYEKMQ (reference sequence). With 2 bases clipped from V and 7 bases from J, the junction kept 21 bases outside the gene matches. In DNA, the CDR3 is TGTGCCAGCAGCTTATCATCCCGGGACAGGGTCGGTTCTGGGAAGGAGCAGTACTTC. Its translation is CASSLSSRDRVGSGKEQYF.

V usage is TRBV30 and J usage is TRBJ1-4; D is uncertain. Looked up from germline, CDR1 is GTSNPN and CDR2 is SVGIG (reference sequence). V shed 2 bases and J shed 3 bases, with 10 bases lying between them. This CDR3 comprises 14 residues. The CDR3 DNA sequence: TGTGCCTGGAGTAGGTGGGGAGCTAATGAAAAACTGTTTTTT. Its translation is CAWSRWGANEKLFF.

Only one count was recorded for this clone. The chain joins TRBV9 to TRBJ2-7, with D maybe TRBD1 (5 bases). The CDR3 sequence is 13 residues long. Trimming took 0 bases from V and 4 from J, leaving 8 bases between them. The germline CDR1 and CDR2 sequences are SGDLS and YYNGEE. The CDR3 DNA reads TGTGCCAGCAGCGTAGAGCAGGGATACGAGCAGTACTTC. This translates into CASSVEQGYEQYF.

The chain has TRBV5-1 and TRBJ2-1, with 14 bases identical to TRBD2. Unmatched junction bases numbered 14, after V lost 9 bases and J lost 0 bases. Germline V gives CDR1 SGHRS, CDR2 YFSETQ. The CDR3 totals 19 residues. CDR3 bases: TGCGCCACCCCCCCCGGGGGACTAGCGGGAGCCTACTCCTACAATGAGCAGTTCTTC. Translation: CATPPGGLAGAYSYNEQFF.

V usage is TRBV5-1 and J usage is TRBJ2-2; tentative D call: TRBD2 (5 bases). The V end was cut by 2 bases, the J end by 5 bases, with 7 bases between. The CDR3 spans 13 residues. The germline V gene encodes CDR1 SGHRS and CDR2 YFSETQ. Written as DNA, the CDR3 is TGCGCCAGCAGCTTACCGGGGACCGGGGAGCTGTTTTTT. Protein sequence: CASSLPGTGELFF.

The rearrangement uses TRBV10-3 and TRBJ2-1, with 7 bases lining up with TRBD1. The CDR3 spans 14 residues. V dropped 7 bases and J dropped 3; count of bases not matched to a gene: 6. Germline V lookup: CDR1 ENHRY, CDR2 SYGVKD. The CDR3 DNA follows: TGTGCCATCAATCCAGGGGGTGGCTACAATGAGCAGTTCTTC. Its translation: CAINPGGGYNEQFF.

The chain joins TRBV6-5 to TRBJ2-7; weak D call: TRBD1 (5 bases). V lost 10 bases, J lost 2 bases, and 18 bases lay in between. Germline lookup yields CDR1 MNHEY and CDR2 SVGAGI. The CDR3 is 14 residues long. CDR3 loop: CATTLGTGPYEQYF. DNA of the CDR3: TGTGCCACAACCCTTGGAACAGGCCCCTACGAGCAGTACTTC.

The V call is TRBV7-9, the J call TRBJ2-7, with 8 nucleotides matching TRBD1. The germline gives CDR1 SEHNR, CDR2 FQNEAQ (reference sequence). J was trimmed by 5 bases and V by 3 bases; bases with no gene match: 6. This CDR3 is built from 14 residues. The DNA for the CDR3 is TGTGCCAGCAGCTTCAGACAGGGGCCCCACGAGCAGTACTTC. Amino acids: CASSFRQGPHEQYF.

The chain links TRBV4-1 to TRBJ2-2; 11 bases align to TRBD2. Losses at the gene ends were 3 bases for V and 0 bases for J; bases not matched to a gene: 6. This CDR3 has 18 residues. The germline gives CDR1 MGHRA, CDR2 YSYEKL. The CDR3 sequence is CASSHILAGVANTGELFF. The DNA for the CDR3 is TGCGCCAGCAGCCATATACTAGCGGGGGTTGCGAACACCGGGGAGCTGTTTTTT.

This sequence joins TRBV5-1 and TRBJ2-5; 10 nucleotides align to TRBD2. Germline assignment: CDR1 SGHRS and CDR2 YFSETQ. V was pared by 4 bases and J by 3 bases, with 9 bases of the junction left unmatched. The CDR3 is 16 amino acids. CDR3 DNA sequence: TGCGCCAGCAGCCGTCGGGAGCGGGGGGGAAAAGAGACCCAGTACTTC. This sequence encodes CASSRRERGGKETQYF.

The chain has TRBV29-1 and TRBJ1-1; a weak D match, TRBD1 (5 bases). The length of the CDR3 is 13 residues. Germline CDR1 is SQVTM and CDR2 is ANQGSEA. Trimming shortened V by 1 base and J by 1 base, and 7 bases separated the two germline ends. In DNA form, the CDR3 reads TGCAGCGTTGAAGGCGACAGGAACACTGAAGCTTTCTTT. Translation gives CSVEGDRNTEAFF.

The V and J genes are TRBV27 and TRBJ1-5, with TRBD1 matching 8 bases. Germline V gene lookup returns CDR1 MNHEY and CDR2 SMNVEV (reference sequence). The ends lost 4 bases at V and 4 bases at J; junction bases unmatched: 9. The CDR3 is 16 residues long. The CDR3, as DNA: TGTGCCAGCAGTTCGCCCTGGGACAGGAAGAATCAGCCCCAGCATTTT. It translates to CASSSPWDRKNQPQHF.

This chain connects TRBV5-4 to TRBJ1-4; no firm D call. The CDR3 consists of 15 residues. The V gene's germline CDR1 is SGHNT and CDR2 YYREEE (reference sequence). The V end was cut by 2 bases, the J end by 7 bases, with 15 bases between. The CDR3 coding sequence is TGTGCCAGCAGCTTATTTGGTTCGGGAACTGAAAAACTGTTTTTT. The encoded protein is CASSLFGSGTEKLFF.